A few counts support the clone carrying this T cell receptor beta chain. This specimen comes from a study of T cell changes during pregnancy in multiple sclerosis. TCRdb's copy holds only in-frame clones and misses some; the assay was immunoSEQ multiplex PCR. The repertoire holds about 75,000 clones, with 89% as singletons. The starting material was peripheral blood, obtained in the first trimester of pregnancy. This receptor was identified in a female donor in good health, enrolled as a control in a pregnancy study.

CDR3 in DNA: TGTGCCAGCAGTGTGGACAGCTACGGGGGCTACACCTTC. Translated, it gives CASSVDSYGGYTF. The genes are TRBV6-6 and TRBJ1-2; D is perhaps TRBD1 (6 bases). The CDR3 spans 13 residues. Trimming shortened V by 5 bases and J by 8 bases, and 15 bases separated the two germline ends. In germline, CDR1 is MNHNY, CDR2 SVGAGI (reference sequence).